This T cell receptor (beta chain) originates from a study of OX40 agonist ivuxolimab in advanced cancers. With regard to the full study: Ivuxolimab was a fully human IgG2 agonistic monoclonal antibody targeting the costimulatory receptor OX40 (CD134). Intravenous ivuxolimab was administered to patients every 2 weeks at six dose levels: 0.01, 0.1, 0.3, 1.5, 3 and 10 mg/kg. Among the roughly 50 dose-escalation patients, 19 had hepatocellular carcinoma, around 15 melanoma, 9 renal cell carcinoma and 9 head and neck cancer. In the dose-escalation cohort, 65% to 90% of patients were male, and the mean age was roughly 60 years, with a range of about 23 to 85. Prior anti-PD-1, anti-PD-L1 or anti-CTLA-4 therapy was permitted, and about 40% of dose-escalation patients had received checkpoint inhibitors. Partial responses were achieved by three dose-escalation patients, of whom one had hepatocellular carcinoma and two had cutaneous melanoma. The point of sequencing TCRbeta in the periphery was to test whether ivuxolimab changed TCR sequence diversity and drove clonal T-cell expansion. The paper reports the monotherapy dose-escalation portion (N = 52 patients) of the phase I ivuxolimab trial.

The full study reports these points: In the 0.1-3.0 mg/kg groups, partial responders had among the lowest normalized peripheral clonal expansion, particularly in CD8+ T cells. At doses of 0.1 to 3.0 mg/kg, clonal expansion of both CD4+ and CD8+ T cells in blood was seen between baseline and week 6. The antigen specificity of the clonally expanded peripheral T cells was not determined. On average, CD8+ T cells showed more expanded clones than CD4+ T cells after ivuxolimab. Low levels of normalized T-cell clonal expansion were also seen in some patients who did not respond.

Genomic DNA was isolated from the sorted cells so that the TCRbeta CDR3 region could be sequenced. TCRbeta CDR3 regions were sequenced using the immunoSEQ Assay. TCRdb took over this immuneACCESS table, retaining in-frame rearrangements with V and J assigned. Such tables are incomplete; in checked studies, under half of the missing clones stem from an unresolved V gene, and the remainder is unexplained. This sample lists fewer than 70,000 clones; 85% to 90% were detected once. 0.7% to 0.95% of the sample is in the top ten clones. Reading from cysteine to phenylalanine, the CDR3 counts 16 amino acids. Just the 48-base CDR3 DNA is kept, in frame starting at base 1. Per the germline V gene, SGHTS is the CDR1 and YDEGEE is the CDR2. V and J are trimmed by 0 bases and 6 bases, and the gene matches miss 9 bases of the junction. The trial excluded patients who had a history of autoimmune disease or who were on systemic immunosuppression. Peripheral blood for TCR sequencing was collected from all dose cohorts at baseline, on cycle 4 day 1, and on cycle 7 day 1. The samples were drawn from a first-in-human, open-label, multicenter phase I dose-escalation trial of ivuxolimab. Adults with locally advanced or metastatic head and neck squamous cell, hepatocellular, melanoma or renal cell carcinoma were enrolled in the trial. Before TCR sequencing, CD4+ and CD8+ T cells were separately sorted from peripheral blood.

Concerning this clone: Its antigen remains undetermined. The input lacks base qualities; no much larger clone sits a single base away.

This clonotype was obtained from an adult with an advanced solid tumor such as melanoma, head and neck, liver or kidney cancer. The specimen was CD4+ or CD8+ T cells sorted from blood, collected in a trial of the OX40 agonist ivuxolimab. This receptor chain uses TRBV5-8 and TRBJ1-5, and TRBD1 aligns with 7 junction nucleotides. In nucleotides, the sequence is TGTGCCAGCAGCTTGGAAGCAGGGGGGGTAGGTCAGCCCCAGCATTTT. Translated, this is CASSLEAGGVGQPQHF.